The text below deals with one T cell receptor (beta chain). At one boundary the junction diverges from the germline segment, which might be a read error. This sample is drawn from a study of blood T cell repertoires in COVID-19. This table comes from immunoSEQ multiplex PCR, and its TCRdb copy is limited to in-frame clones, with some not included. Of fewer than 500,000 clones detected, 80% to 90% appear once; the ten largest clones hold 1% to 1.3%. The length of the CDR3 is 18 residues. The germline gives CDR1 MNHEY, CDR2 SMNVEV (reference sequence). The sequenced sample consisted of PBMCs or T cells enriched from blood (not recorded which). The clonotype originates from a man aged 25 to 40 who had recovered from COVID-19. V gene TRBV27 combines with J gene TRBJ2-2; 12 bases are shared with TRBD1. CDR3 sequence reads: CASSLAPGQGAKTGELFF. CDR3 DNA: TGTGCCAGCAGTTTAGCCCCGGGACAGGGGGCGAAAACCGGGGAGCTGTTTTTT.